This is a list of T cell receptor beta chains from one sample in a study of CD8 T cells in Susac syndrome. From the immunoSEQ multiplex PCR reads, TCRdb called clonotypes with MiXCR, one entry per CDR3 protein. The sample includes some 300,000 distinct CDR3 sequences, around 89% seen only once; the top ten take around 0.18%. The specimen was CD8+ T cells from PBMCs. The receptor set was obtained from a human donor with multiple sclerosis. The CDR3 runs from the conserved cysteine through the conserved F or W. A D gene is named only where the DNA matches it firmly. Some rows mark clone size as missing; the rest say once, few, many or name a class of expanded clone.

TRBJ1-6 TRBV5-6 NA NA CASSPGTEYGSPLHF TGTGCCAGCAGCCCCGGGACGGAGTACGGTTCACCCCTCCACTTT
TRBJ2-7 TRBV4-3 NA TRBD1 CASSQEDRGNLPYEQYF TGCGCCAGCAGCCAAGAGGACAGGGGCAACTTACCCTACGAGCAGTACTTC
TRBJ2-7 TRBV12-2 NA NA CASRSIVASSYEQYF TGTGCAAGTCGCTCCATAGTGGCCAGCTCCTACGAGCAGTACTTC
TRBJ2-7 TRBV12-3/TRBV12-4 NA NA CASSFGGRKPYEQYF TGTGCCAGCAGTTTCGGAGGCAGGAAACCCTACGAGCAGTACTTC
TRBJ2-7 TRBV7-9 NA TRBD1 CASSDWTGYGQYF TGTGCCAGCAGCGACTGGACAGGGTATGGGCAGTACTTC
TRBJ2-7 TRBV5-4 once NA CASSFIQGPSYEQYF TGTGCCAGCAGCTTTATCCAGGGGCCGAGCTACGAGCAGTACTTC
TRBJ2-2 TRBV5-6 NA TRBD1 CASSLDRGSTGELFF TGTGCCAGCAGCTTAGACAGGGGAAGCACCGGGGAGCTGTTTTTT
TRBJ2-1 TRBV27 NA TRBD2 CASTAGTSGDNEQFF TGTGCCAGCACCGCCGGGACTAGCGGGGACAATGAGCAGTTCTTC
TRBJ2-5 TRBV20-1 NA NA CSAKDGFSYQETQYF TGCAGTGCTAAGGATGGGTTCTCGTACCAAGAGACCCAGTACTTC
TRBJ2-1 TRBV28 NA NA CASSLSVRMNEQFF TGTGCCAGCAGTTTAAGTGTTCGAATGAATGAGCAGTTCTTC
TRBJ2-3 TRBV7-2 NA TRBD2 CASSSPWMRAGGGTDTQYF TGTGCCAGCAGCTCCCCGTGGATGCGGGCGGGAGGAGGCACAGATACGCAGTATTTT
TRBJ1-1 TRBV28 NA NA CASTLFFSRDTEAFF TGTGCCAGCACCCTTTTCTTTAGTCGGGACACTGAAGCTTTCTTT
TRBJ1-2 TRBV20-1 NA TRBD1 CSARDPQGARPYGYTF TGCAGTGCTAGAGATCCGCAGGGGGCGCGGCCCTATGGCTACACCTTC
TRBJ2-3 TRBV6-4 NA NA CASSDSDSTDTQYF TGTGCCAGCAGTGACTCAGACTCCACAGATACGCAGTATTTT
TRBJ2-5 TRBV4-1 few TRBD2 CASSQDGGGGFETQYF TGCGCCAGCAGCCAAGATGGGGGGGGAGGGTTCGAGACCCAGTACTTC
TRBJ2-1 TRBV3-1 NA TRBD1 CASSYPGTGGVNEQFF TGTGCCAGCAGCTATCCCGGGACAGGGGGGGTCAATGAGCAGTTCTTC
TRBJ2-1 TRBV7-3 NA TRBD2 CASSPYSGGAYNEQFF TGTGCCAGCAGCCCTTATAGCGGGGGGGCTTACAATGAGCAGTTCTTC
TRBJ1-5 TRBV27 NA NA CASSFLGGNQPQHF TGTGCCAGCAGTTTTTTGGGGGGAAATCAGCCCCAGCATTTT
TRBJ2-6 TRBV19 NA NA CASSTTGTGANVLTF TGTGCCAGTAGTACAACAGGGACCGGGGCCAACGTCCTGACTTTC
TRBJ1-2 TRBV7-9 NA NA CASSLNWGYTF TGTGCCAGCAGCTTAAACTGGGGCTACACCTTC
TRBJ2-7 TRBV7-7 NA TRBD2 CASSPKRREPTYEQYF TGTGCTAGCAGCCCAAAGAGGCGGGAGCCGACCTACGAGCAGTACTTC
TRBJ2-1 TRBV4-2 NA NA CASSQVVGDSYNEQFF TGTGCCAGCAGCCAAGTTGTGGGGGATTCCTACAATGAGCAGTTCTTC
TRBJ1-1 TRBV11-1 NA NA CASSPPPGITAFF TGTGCCAGCAGCCCCCCCCCGGGAATTACGGCTTTCTTT
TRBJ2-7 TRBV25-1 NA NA CASSEFGESGSSYEQYF TGTGCCAGCAGTGAATTTGGAGAATCGGGAAGCTCCTACGAGCAGTACTTC
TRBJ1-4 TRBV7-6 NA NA CASSLGWGEKLFF TGTGCCAGCAGCTTAGGGTGGGGTGAAAAACTGTTTTTT
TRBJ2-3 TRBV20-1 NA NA CSASPVLRPDTQYF TGCAGTGCTAGTCCGGTGCTCCGCCCCGATACGCAGTATTTT
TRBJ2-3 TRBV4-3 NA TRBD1 CASSPTGQGTDTQYF TGCGCCAGCAGCCCGACGGGACAGGGCACAGATACGCAGTATTTT
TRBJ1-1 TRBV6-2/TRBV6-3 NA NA CASSAGTRSEAFF TGTGCCAGCAGTGCCGGGACTCGGAGTGAAGCTTTCTTT
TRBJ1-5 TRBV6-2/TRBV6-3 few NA CASSFVTLGNQPQHF TGTGCCAGCAGCTTTGTGACCCTCGGAAATCAGCCCCAGCATTTT
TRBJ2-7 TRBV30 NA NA CAWSVTGIEQYF TGTGCCTGGAGTGTAACCGGGATCGAGCAGTACTTC
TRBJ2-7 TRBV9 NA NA CASSVARSTDEQYF TGTGCCAGCAGCGTAGCTCGGTCGACCGACGAGCAGTACTTC
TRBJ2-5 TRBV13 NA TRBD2 CASSRPGEGETQYF TGTGCCAGCAGCCGCCCTGGGGAGGGGGAGACCCAGTACTTC
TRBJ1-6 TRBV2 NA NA CASSEWQGQNSPLHF TGTGCCAGCAGTGAATGGCAGGGGCAAAATTCACCCCTCCACTTT
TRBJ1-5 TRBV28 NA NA CASSLFLETTTYSNQPQHF TGTGCCAGCAGTTTATTCTTAGAGACAACAACTTATAGCAATCAGCCCCAGCATTTT
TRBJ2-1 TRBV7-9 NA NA CASSSPGPSDEQFF TGTGCCAGCAGCTCTCCGGGCCCAAGCGATGAGCAGTTCTTC
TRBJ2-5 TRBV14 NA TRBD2 CASSPQDVAGGYQETQYF TGTGCCAGCAGCCCTCAAGACGTAGCGGGAGGGTACCAAGAGACCCAGTACTTC
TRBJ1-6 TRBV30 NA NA CAWSEASYNSPLHF TGTGCCTGGAGTGAAGCGTCCTATAATTCACCCCTCCACTTT
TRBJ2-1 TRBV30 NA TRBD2 CACTGTRYNEQFF TGTGCCTGCACGGGGACTAGGTACAATGAGCAGTTCTTC